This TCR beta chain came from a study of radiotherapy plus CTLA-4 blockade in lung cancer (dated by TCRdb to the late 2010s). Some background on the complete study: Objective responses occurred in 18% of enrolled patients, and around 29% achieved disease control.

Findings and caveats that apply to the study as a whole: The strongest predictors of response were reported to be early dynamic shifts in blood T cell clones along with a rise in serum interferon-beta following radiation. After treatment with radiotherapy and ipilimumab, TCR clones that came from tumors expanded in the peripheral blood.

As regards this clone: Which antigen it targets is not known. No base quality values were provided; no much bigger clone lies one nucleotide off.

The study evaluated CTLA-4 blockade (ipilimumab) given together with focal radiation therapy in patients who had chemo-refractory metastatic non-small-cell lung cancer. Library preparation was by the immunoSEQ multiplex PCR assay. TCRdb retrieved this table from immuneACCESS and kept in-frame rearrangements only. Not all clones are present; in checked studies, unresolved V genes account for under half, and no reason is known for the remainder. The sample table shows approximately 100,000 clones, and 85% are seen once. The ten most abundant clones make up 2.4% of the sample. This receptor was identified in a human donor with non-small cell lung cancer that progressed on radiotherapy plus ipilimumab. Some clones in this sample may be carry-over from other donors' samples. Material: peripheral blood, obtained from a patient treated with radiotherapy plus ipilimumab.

The nucleotides are TGTGCCAGCAGTTTGCTCTTTACACCCTCCTACAATGAGCAGTTCTTC. Its translation is CASSLLFTPSYNEQFF. Rearrangement joined TRBV6-5 to TRBJ2-1; the D gene identity is not certain. The germline V gene provides CDR1 MNHEY and CDR2 SVGAGI. The cysteine opens and the phenylalanine closes a CDR3 of 16 amino acids. Just the 48-base CDR3 DNA is kept, in frame starting at base 1. Trimming costs V 4 bases and J 0 bases, and their ends lie 13 bases apart.